These T cell receptor beta chains were read from a single sample in a study. From the 5' RACE reads, TCRdb called clonotypes with MiXCR, one entry per CDR3 protein. The sample has 45,000 to 60,000 distinct CDR3 sequences, approximately 25% seen once. Sample: tumor-infiltrating naive CD4+ T cells sorted from the breast tumor. Every receptor here comes from a female donor with breast cancer. The CDR3 runs from the conserved cysteine through the conserved F or W. The order of the fields is D gene, J gene, V gene, clone size, CDR3 DNA, CDR3 protein. A D gene is named only where the DNA matches it firmly. For some rows the clone size is stated as once, few or many, or as a class when expanded; others skip it.

D: TRBD2
J: TRBJ2-5
V: TRBV7-2
size: once
DNA: TGTGCCAGCAGCTTATTGAGTAGCGGGAGAAAGACCCAGTACTTC
CDR3: CASSLLSSGRKTQYF

D: TRBD1
J: TRBJ1-2
V: TRBV20-1
size: few
DNA: TGCAGTGCTAGACCGACAGGGAGTGGCTACACCTTC
CDR3: CSARPTGSGYTF

D: TRBD1
J: TRBJ2-7
V: TRBV28
size: few
DNA: TGTGCCAGCAGCTTGGCGGGACAGGGGGATTACGAGCAGTACTTC
CDR3: CASSLAGQGDYEQYF

D: -
J: TRBJ2-7
V: TRBV20-1
size: -
DNA: TGCAGTGCTCGACCCGGAGCAGGCTACGAGCAGTACTTC
CDR3: CSARPGAGYEQYF

D: -
J: TRBJ1-5
V: TRBV5-1
size: once
DNA: TGCGCCAGCAGCTTACAGATAGGGGGACCCCAGCATTTT
CDR3: CASSLQIGGPQHF

D: -
J: TRBJ2-3
V: TRBV12-3/TRBV12-4
size: few
DNA: TGTGCCAGCAGCCTGCGGGGAAACACAGATACGCAGTATTTT
CDR3: CASSLRGNTDTQYF

D: -
J: TRBJ2-3
V: TRBV11-2
size: -
DNA: TGTGCCAGCAGCTTGGTAACTACGCAGTATTTT
CDR3: CASSLVTTQYF

D: -
J: TRBJ1-1
V: TRBV5-3
size: once
DNA: TGTGCCAGAAGCTTCAAGACAGTGCGGAACACTGAAGCTTTCTTT
CDR3: CARSFKTVRNTEAFF

D: -
J: TRBJ1-6
V: TRBV5-6
size: many
DNA: TGTGCCAGCAGCTTCGGGACGGACCATTCACCCCTCCACTTT
CDR3: CASSFGTDHSPLHF

D: TRBD2
J: TRBJ2-7
V: TRBV9
size: few
DNA: TGTGCCAGCAGCGGGGGGACTAGCGGATCTTACGAGCAGTACTTC
CDR3: CASSGGTSGSYEQYF

D: -
J: TRBJ2-5
V: TRBV20-1
size: few
DNA: TGCAGTGCTGGAGACCGTAGGGGTGGGGCCCAAGAGACCCAGTACTTC
CDR3: CSAGDRRGGAQETQYF

D: -
J: TRBJ2-5
V: TRBV20-1
size: few
DNA: TGCAGTGCGGGAACCGGGACTTCCCAAGAGACCCAGTACTTC
CDR3: CSAGTGTSQETQYF

D: -
J: TRBJ2-7
V: TRBV29-1
size: -
DNA: TGCAGCGTACGCCCAGGGTTCCACGAGCAGTACTTC
CDR3: CSVRPGFHEQYF

D: -
J: TRBJ1-1
V: TRBV9
size: once
DNA: TGTGCCAGCAGCCCAGATCTGGTTGGGAACACTGAAGCTTGCTTT
CDR3: CASSPDLVGNTEACF

D: -
J: TRBJ2-7
V: TRBV20-1
size: few
DNA: TGCAGTGCTCCTGGGACCTACTCGGGGGAGCAGTACTTC
CDR3: CSAPGTYSGEQYF

D: TRBD2
J: TRBJ2-1
V: TRBV19
size: few
DNA: TGTGCCAGTAGTATTTTGAGCGGGGGGGCCTCAATTGAGCAGTTCTTC
CDR3: CASSILSGGASIEQFF

D: -
J: TRBJ1-5
V: TRBV12-3/TRBV12-4
size: few
DNA: TGTGCCAGCAGTTTAGCGGGGCCATATAGCAATCAGCCCCAGCATTTT
CDR3: CASSLAGPYSNQPQHF